The sequence of this TCR beta chain was determined in a study of blood T cell repertoires in COVID-19. Study as a whole: Samples representing acute and convalescent COVID-19 were sourced from the United States, Italy and Spain. Sources were T cells, B-cell-depleted T cells, or PBMCs; the material itself was cDNA or gDNA.

Sequencing used immunoSEQ multiplex PCR; TCRdb keeps in-frame clones, though not all of them. The sample shows nearly 110,000 clones, approximately 88% of them seen only once. Germline-derived CDR1 and CDR2 are MDHEN and SYDVKM. The CDR3 totals 16 residues. With V trimmed by 2 bases and J by 3 bases, 6 bases remained unmatched. The V and J genes are TRBV28 and TRBJ1-2; 10 bases match TRBD1. Sequenced: peripheral blood. This sequence was found in a man aged 40-50 years with active or convalescent COVID-19. CDR3 protein: CASSLTGQGTYYGYTF. The CDR3 DNA sequence: TGTGCCAGCAGTTTAACGGGACAGGGGACCTACTATGGCTACACCTTC.